The 16 T cell receptor beta chains in this list originate from one sample, sequenced in a study of blood T cell repertoires in COVID-19. Clones were read by immunoSEQ multiplex PCR, and TCRdb kept only the in-frame ones, dropping some. The sample lists fewer than 350,000 clones; 85% were seen once. The source material was PBMCs or T cells enriched from blood (not recorded which). These receptors originate from a woman aged 25 to 39 who had been exposed to COVID-19.

The V call is TRBV7-3, the J call TRBJ2-1, with 9 positions matching TRBD2. CDR1 and CDR2 (germline): SGHTA, FQGTGA. V lost 0 bases, J lost 2 bases, and 8 bases stayed unmatched. The CDR3 spans 18 residues. CDR3 amino acids: CASSLTSASGNTYNEQFF. CDR3 nucleotides: TGTGCCAGCAGCTTAACGTCGGCTAGCGGGAACACCTACAATGAGCAGTTCTTC.

This chain connects TRBV30 to TRBJ1-4; possible D gene TRBD1, 5 bases. The CDR3 has 14 amino acids. Germline values: CDR1 GTSNPN, CDR2 SVGIG (reference sequence). Trimming left V 0 bases short and J 4 bases short, with 9 bases between. The CDR3 here is CAWSVWTHNEKLFF. The CDR3 bases are TGTGCCTGGAGTGTTTGGACACATAATGAAAAACTGTTTTTT. Full variable domain (rest looked up from reference TRBV30 and TRBJ1-4): SQTIHQWPATLVQPVGSPLSLECTVEGTSNPNLYWYRQAAGRGLQLLFYSVGIGQISSEVPQNLSASRPQDRQFILSSKKLLLSDSGFYLCAWSVWTHNEKLFFGSGTQLSVL.

Of note for this clone: Other DNA sequences in this sample translate to the same CDR3. V and J are TRBV30 and TRBJ1-3, with D unclear. CDR3 size: 12 residues. Per the germline V gene, CDR1 is GTSNPN and CDR2 is SVGIG (reference sequence). V lost 0 bases, J lost 4 bases, and 4 bases lay in between. The DNA for the CDR3 is TGTGCCTGGAGTGTTTTAGGAAACACCATATATTTT. Amino acid sequence: CAWSVLGNTIYF.

V gene TRBV7-8 combines with J gene TRBJ2-2; 10 nucleotides line up with TRBD1. Germline CDR1 SGHVS, CDR2 FQNEAQ. The CDR3 spans 13 residues. Losses at the gene ends were 3 bases for V and 12 bases for J; bases not matched to a gene: 4. The CDR3 DNA follows: TGTGCCAGCAGCTTCGACAGGGGGCGTCAGCTGTTTTTT. Amino acid sequence: CASSFDRGRQLFF.

The rearrangement uses TRBV5-1 and TRBJ1-6; D not certain. The CDR3 sequence is 12 residues long. Germline CDR1 is SGHRS and CDR2 is YFSETQ. The ends were cut back, 5 bases at V and 5 bases at J, with 5 bases in the middle. The CDR3 nucleotides read TGCGCCAGCAGACGGGATAATTCACCCCTCCACTTT. Translating it yields CASRRDNSPLHF. The variable domain in full, completed from reference TRBV5-1 and TRBJ1-6, reads KAGVTQTPRYLIKTRGQQVTLSCSPISGHRSVSWYQQTPGQGLQFLFEYFSETQRNKGNFPGRFSGRQFSNSRSEMNVSTLELGDSALYLCASRRDNSPLHFGNGTRLTVT.

This chain connects TRBV7-8 to TRBJ1-2, with TRBD1 matching over 7 bases. The junction had 9 bases not matched to a gene; V was cut back by 5 bases and J by 0 bases. Germline CDR1 reads SGHVS; CDR2 reads FQNEAQ. The CDR3 spans 16 residues. CDR3 in DNA: TGTGCCAGCAGCCGAGGGGACAGTGGAGCTAACTATGGCTACACCTTC. Translated, it gives CASSRGDSGANYGYTF.

V gene TRBV4-1 combines with J gene TRBJ2-5, with TRBD2 identical over 7 bases. J was trimmed by 5 bases and V by 4 bases; bases with no gene match: 13. This CDR3 has 16 amino acids. Per the germline V gene, CDR1 is MGHRA and CDR2 is YSYEKL. For the CDR3, the DNA is TGCGCCAGCAGCCGAGGCCCAAGGGCGGGGGTGGAGACCCAGTACTTC. Amino acid sequence: CASSRGPRAGVETQYF.

The chain employs TRBV5-1 and TRBJ1-2, with no clear D. The CDR3 runs to 15 residues. V lost 0 bases and J lost 1, with 10 bases in between. Germline V gene lookup returns CDR1 SGHRS and CDR2 YFSETQ. CDR3 sequence: CASSLEEGLNYGYTF. CDR3 nucleotide sequence: TGCGCCAGCAGCTTGGAAGAGGGCCTTAACTATGGCTACACCTTC.

This clone came up once. The chain carries TRBV11-1 and TRBJ1-1; D not certain. Looked up from germline, CDR1 is SGHAT and CDR2 is FQDESV (reference sequence). The CDR3 sequence is 13 residues long. The V gene lost 5 bases and the J gene lost 1 base, with 8 bases spanning the gap. This CDR3 reads CASSPSGNTEAFF. The CDR3 nucleotides read TGTGCCAGCAGCCCCTCAGGGAACACTGAAGCTTTCTTT. Using reference TRBV11-1 and TRBJ1-1 for the parts outside the CDR3, the full variable domain is EAEVAQSPRYKITEKSQAVAFWCDPISGHATLYWYRQILGQGPELLVQFQDESVVDDSQLPKDRFSAERLKGVDSTLKIQPAELGDSAMYLCASSPSGNTEAFFGQGTRLTVV.

V usage is TRBV2 and J usage is TRBJ2-5; D might be TRBD2 (6 bases). This CDR3 has 13 amino acids. Trimming removed 4 bases at V and 5 bases at J, with 11 bases between. Germline CDR1 SNHLY, CDR2 FYNNEI. The CDR3 DNA reads as TGTGCCAGCAGTGTAGCAGGAGGGGAGACCCAGTACTTC. Translation gives CASSVAGGETQYF.

V gene TRBV7-9 combines with J gene TRBJ1-5, with a possible D match to TRBD1 (5 bases). This CDR3 contains 13 residues. V was trimmed by 5 bases and J by 4 bases, leaving 9 bases between them. The germline gives CDR1 SEHNR, CDR2 FQNEAQ (reference sequence). Here the CDR3 reads CASSAGLNQPQHF. CDR3 nucleotides: TGTGCCAGCAGCGCAGGGTTAAATCAGCCCCAGCATTTT.

The genes are TRBV11-2 and TRBJ2-7; a weak D match, TRBD1 (6 bases). The length of the CDR3 is 16 residues. The V end lost 1 base, the J end lost 0 bases, and 13 bases lay between the germline ends. From germline, CDR1 is SGHAT and CDR2 FQNNGV. The CDR3 spells CASSLGQALNSYEQYF. For the CDR3, the DNA is TGTGCCAGCAGCTTAGGACAGGCACTTAACTCCTACGAGCAGTACTTC.

The chain uses TRBV6-1 and TRBJ1-1, with 7 bases identical to TRBD1. CDR1 and CDR2 from the germline V gene are MNHNS and SASEGT. The CDR3 loop spans 13 amino acids. Trimming took 0 bases from V and 5 from J; bases not matched to a gene: 0. The DNA for the CDR3 is TGTGCCAGCAGTGAAGCGACAGGGACTGAAGCTTTCTTT. Protein: CASSEATGTEAFF.

V and J are TRBV27 and TRBJ1-4; 8 nucleotides line up with TRBD1. The ends lost 5 bases at V and 7 bases at J; junction bases unmatched: 6. The CDR3 totals 14 residues. The germline V gene has CDR1 MNHEY and CDR2 SMNVEV (reference sequence). The CDR3: CASSPRQGSEKLFF. The CDR3, as DNA: TGTGCCAGCAGTCCCAGACAGGGGAGTGAAAAACTGTTTTTT.

The chain combines TRBV19 with TRBJ1-2, with 8 positions matching TRBD1. V lost 4 bases and J lost 4; bases outside the gene matches: 11. This CDR3 spans 16 amino acids. Germline CDR1 LNHDA, CDR2 SQIVND (reference sequence). This CDR3 is CASSTLDRARGYGYTF. The CDR3 DNA reads TGTGCCAGTAGTACCCTGGACAGGGCGAGAGGCTATGGCTACACCTTC. Full variable domain (missing parts from reference TRBV19 and TRBJ1-2): DGGITQSPKYLFRKEGQNVTLSCEQNLNHDAMYWYRQDPGQGLRLIYYSQIVNDFQKGDIAEGYSVSREKKESFPLTVTSAQKNPTAFYLCASSTLDRARGYGYTFGSGTRLTVV.

This clone appeared once. The V call is TRBV28, the J call TRBJ1-2; TRBD1 matches 12 bases. Per germline, CDR1 MDHEN and CDR2 SYDVKM. The CDR3 spans 11 residues. CDR3 amino acids: CATGQGAGYTF. The CDR3 region has the DNA TGTGCTACGGGACAGGGGGCTGGCTACACCTTC.